This entry features one TCR beta chain sequence. Its specificity is unknown. The sample belongs to a study of OX40 agonist ivuxolimab in advanced cancers. Turning to the study itself: Ivuxolimab was administered intravenously to patients at 0.01 to 10 mg/kg every 2 weeks. Allowance was made for prior anti-PD-1, anti-PD-L1 or anti-CTLA-4 therapy, and roughly 40% had some. Broader study findings: Among T cells, CD8+ cells averaged more expanded clones than CD4+ cells. Among the lowest levels of clonal expansion were found in partial responders at 0.1-3.0 mg/kg.

Sequencing was performed with immunoSEQ multiplex PCR; in TCRdb, only in-frame clones are kept and a portion is missing. The data contain about 25,000 clones, 80% to 90% of them singletons. In germline, CDR1 is MDHEN, CDR2 SYDVKM. The CDR3 is made up of 15 amino acids. V gave up 7 bases and J gave up 2 bases, with 17 bases separating them. This receptor was obtained from an adult with an advanced solid tumor such as melanoma, head and neck, liver or kidney cancer. V is TRBV28 and J is TRBJ2-5; D gene uncertain. Specimen: CD4+ or CD8+ T cells sorted from blood, collected in a trial of the OX40 agonist ivuxolimab. CDR3 nucleotides: TGTGCCAGCACCTCTCAACCCGGATTTCAAGAGACCCAGTACTTC. Amino acids: CASTSQPGFQETQYF.